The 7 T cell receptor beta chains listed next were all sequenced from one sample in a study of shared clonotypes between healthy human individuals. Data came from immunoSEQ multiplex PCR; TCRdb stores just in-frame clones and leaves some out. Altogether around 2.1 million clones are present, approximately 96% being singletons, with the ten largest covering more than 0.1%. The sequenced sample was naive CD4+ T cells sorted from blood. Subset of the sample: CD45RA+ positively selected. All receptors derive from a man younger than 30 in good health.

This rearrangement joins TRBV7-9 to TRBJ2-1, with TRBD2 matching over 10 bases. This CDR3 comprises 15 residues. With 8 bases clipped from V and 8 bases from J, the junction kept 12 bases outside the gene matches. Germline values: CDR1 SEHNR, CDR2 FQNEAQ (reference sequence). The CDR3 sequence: CASGLSGRALDEQFF. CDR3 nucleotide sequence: TGTGCCAGCGGACTAAGCGGGAGGGCCCTCGATGAGCAGTTCTTC.

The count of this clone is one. CDR3 nucleotide sequence: TGTGCCAGCAGCTTATCGGGGTTAGGGGATGAGCAGTTCTTC. Protein sequence: CASSLSGLGDEQFF. The chain uses TRBV2 and TRBJ2-1; D assignment may be TRBD1 or TRBD2 (5 bases each). The V and J ends lost 6 bases and 8 bases respectively, with 17 bases between them. Germline V gene lookup returns CDR1 SNHLY and CDR2 FYNNEI. The CDR3 has 14 residues.

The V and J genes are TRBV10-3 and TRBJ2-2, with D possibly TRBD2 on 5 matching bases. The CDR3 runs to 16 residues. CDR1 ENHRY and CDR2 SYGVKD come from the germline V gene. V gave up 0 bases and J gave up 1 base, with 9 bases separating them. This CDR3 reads CAISESLGGNTGELFF. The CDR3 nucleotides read TGTGCCATCAGTGAGTCGTTAGGAGGGAACACCGGGGAGCTGTTTTTT.

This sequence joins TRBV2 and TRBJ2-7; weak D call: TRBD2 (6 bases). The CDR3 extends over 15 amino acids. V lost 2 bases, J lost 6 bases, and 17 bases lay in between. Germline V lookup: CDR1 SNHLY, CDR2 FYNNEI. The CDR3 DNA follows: TGTGCCAGCAGTGAAAGGACTTGGCGGGGTCCCGAGCAGTACTTC. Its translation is CASSERTWRGPEQYF.

The CDR3 reads CAWTGDNQGARTEAFF. Here the CDR3 DNA reads TGTGCCTGGACCGGAGATAATCAGGGGGCGCGCACTGAAGCTTTCTTT. The chain has TRBV30 and TRBJ1-1; 8 nucleotides agree with TRBD1. The germline V gene has CDR1 GTSNPN and CDR2 SVGIG (reference sequence). The CDR3 consists of 16 residues. Trimming removed 4 bases from V and 4 bases from J; junction bases left unmatched: 14.

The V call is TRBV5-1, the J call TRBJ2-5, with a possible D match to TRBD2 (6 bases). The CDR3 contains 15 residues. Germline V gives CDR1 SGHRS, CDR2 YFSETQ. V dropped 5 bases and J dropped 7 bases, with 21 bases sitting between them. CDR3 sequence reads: CASSFKSGDSRTQYF. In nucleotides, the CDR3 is TGCGCCAGCAGTTTTAAATCCGGGGACTCCAGGACCCAGTACTTC.

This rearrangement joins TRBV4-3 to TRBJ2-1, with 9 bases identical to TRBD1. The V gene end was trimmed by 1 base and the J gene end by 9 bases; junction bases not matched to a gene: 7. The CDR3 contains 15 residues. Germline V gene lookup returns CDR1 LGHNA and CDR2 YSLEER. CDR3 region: CASSQGTGAKGEQFF. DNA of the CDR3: TGCGCCAGCAGCCAAGGGACAGGGGCCAAGGGTGAGCAGTTCTTC.